This T cell receptor beta chain was profiled in a study of post-analysis software for immune sequencing data. Findings and caveats of the study: Four or five TRBV segments occurring more often in patients than controls included TRBV5-6, TRBV5-1 and TRBV20-1.

Each TCR beta cDNA library carried unique molecular identifiers. TCRdb reprocessed the PCR reads with MiXCR, giving one entry per CDR3 protein. The sample consists of about 820,000 distinct CDR3 sequences, approximately 53% of them appearing once. A single count supports this clonotype. Its antigen remains unknown. The length of the CDR3 is 15 residues. V shed 0 bases and J shed 0 bases, with 9 bases lying between them. The germline CDR1 and CDR2 sequences are LGHNT and FRNRAP. The chain employs TRBV12-5 and TRBJ2-7; D unclear. This receptor was taken from a girl between 10 and 17 years old with multiple sclerosis. The sample comprised blood. The CDR3 DNA is TGTGCTAGTGGTTTGGTACCTTCAGGCTCCTACGAGCAGTACTTC. Its protein is CASGLVPSGSYEQYF.